This T cell receptor (beta chain) came from a study of blood T cells in healthy people across ages. With respect to this clonotype: A read error may account for a junction end that differs from germline.

A second roughly 6 to 11 cycle PCR used barcoded and J-beta primers. Each CDR3 protein gets one entry after TCRdb re-called the 5' RACE reads with MiXCR. The data show roughly 860,000 distinct CDR3 sequences, with 60% to 80% seen just once and around a quarter held by the top ten. Every sample gave at least 5.5 micrograms of total RNA when it was extracted. Per the germline V gene, CDR1 is LGHNA and CDR2 is YNFKEQ. The CDR3 is 16 amino acids. The sample comprised blood. V and J are TRBV4-2 and TRBJ1-4; TRBD1 agrees at 9 bases. The receptor was derived from a young man in good health. Here the CDR3 DNA reads TGTGCCAGCAGCCAGGATCCGGGACAGGGTAATGAAGAACTGTTTTTT. This codes for CASSQDPGQGNEELFF.